A single sample is the source of the 18 T cell receptor beta chains below, sequenced in a study of glioma-infiltrating T cells. Using RNA template, CDR3s of TCR alpha and beta were amplified with iRepertoire arm-PCR. TCRdb re-derived calls from the multiplex PCR reads in MiXCR, one entry per CDR3 protein. The table shows around 100,000 distinct CDR3 sequences, with about 30% occurring only once. Sequences were obtained from glioma tissue, nonneoplastic brain tissue, or PBMCs (not recorded which). These receptors were obtained from a human donor with low-grade glioma or glioblastoma, undergoing nonglioma brain surgery, or in good health (not recorded which).

This clonotype was observed many times. The chain carries TRBV6-1 and TRBJ2-7; D tentatively reads TRBD1 or TRBD2 (5 bases each). The CDR3 is made up of 14 amino acids. From germline, CDR1 is MNHNS and CDR2 SASEGT. V lost 5 bases and J 2 bases, leaving 13 bases between the germline ends. The CDR3 sequence: CASSSPQGAYEQYF. CDR3 coding DNA: TGTGCCAGCAGTTCCCCCCAGGGAGCCTACGAGCAGTACTTC.

This clonotype was found many times. The chain carries TRBV6-1 and TRBJ2-1; 10 nucleotides match TRBD1. Germline CDR1 and CDR2: MNHNS and SASEGT. Trimming took 8 bases from V and 4 from J; bases not matched to a gene: 2. This CDR3 has 13 residues. The CDR3 bases are TGTGCCAGCTGGGACAGGGGATACAATGAGCAGTTCTTC. Amino acid sequence: CASWDRGYNEQFF.

This clonotype was seen a handful of times. This chain joins TRBV7-9 and TRBJ1-2; D is uncertain. This CDR3 spans 15 amino acids. CDR1 is SEHNR, CDR2 FQNEAQ, per germline (reference sequence). V shed 1 base and J shed 5 bases, with 14 bases lying between them. CDR3 protein: CASSLVMKGAYGYTF. In DNA form, the CDR3 reads TGTGCCAGCAGCTTAGTCATGAAGGGTGCGTATGGCTACACCTTC.

The V gene is TRBV3-1, the J gene TRBJ1-4, with D possibly being TRBD1 (5 bases). The CDR3 totals 16 residues. Trimming removed 3 bases from V and 6 bases from J, with 17 bases in between. The germline V gene encodes CDR1 LGHDT and CDR2 YNNKEL (reference sequence). The CDR3 sequence: CASSQPGSGGDEKLFF. As DNA, the CDR3 is TGTGCCAGCAGCCAGCCGGGATCCGGAGGGGATGAAAAACTGTTTTTT.

This clonotype was counted only a few times. This rearrangement joins TRBV19 to TRBJ2-5; 9 bases align to TRBD2. Germline CDR1 is LNHDA and CDR2 is SQIVND (reference sequence). This CDR3 spans 14 amino acids. J was trimmed by 6 bases and V by 9 bases; bases with no gene match: 11. This CDR3 reads CASEERGVSKTQYF. The CDR3 nucleotides read TGTGCCAGCGAGGAGCGGGGGGTTTCCAAGACCCAGTACTTC.

This sequence joins TRBV13 and TRBJ1-1; the match to TRBD1 covers 8 bases. V shed 0 bases, J shed 6 bases, and the junction held 15 bases outside the gene matches. CDR1 PRHDT and CDR2 FYEKMQ come from the germline V gene (reference sequence). The CDR3 totals 18 residues. The CDR3 nucleotides read TGTGCCAGCAGCTTAGGGGACAGGGCTCGGAGGGTTCGGGCTGAAGCTTTCTTT. Translating gives CASSLGDRARRVRAEAFF.

The chain is built from TRBV11-2 and TRBJ2-5, with D possibly being TRBD2 (5 bases). The V gene lost 0 bases and the J gene lost 10 bases, with 15 bases spanning the gap. The germline CDR1 and CDR2 sequences are SGHAT and FQNNGV. The CDR3 runs 14 residues. The CDR3 DNA reads TGTGCCAGCAGCTTAGATGGGATTTCAGAGGGCCAGTACTTC. It is translated as CASSLDGISEGQYF.

Regarding this clonotype: The germline gene is not matched at one end of the junction; a read error may be the cause. V usage is TRBV27 and J usage is TRBJ1-1, with 7 bases matching TRBD1. This CDR3 region has 17 residues. Germline values: CDR1 MNHEY, CDR2 SMNVEV (reference sequence). CDR3 DNA sequence: TGTGCCAGTAGCCCCGACAGGGTGCCCCTCCGTCGGACTGAAGCTTTATTT. Protein product: CASSPDRVPLRRTEALF.

This clonotype occurred a few times. J is TRBJ2-6 and V is TRBV6-1; 11 positions match TRBD1. Germline loops: CDR1 MNHNS, CDR2 SASEGT. The CDR3 runs to 18 residues. With V trimmed by 5 bases and J by 4 bases, 10 bases remained unmatched. The CDR3 protein is CASSWSGQGARGANVLTF. Written as DNA, the CDR3 is TGTGCCAGCAGTTGGAGCGGACAGGGGGCGCGGGGGGCCAACGTCCTGACTTTC.

This clonotype has ten or more counts. The V call is TRBV5-4, the J call TRBJ2-1; TRBD1 agrees at 10 bases. V trimming: 3 bases; J trimming: 3 bases; junction bases outside the gene matches: 3. This CDR3 contains 15 residues. The germline V gene encodes CDR1 SGHNT and CDR2 YYREEE (reference sequence). The DNA of the CDR3 is TGTGCCAGCAGCTCGGACAGGGGGGGCTACAATGAGCAGTTCTTC. It translates to CASSSDRGGYNEQFF.

The sample holds many counts of this clonotype. This sequence joins TRBV20-1 and TRBJ2-7; D is undetermined. Germline V CDR1 and CDR2: DFQATT, SNEGSKA (reference sequence). This CDR3 is 13 amino acids long. The ends were cut back, 6 bases at V and 0 bases at J, with 12 bases in the middle. The CDR3 region has the DNA TGCAGTGCGCCCGTGGGCTCCTCCTACGAGCAGTACTTC. Protein product: CSAPVGSSYEQYF.

Many counts were recorded for this clonotype. The chain uses TRBV6-1 and TRBJ1-3, with D possibly TRBD1 on 6 matching bases. V lost 7 bases, J lost 2 bases, and 12 bases lay in between. Germline CDR1 and CDR2: MNHNS and SASEGT. The CDR3 is 14 residues long. This CDR3 is CASTPGTTGNTIYF. CDR3 sequence (DNA): TGTGCCAGCACCCCCGGGACAACTGGAAACACCATATATTTT.

The chain combines TRBV6-1 with TRBJ1-3, with 8 bases matching TRBD1. CDR1 and CDR2 (germline): MNHNS, SASEGT. The CDR3 is made up of 14 amino acids. Trimming cost V 7 bases and J 3 bases; bases outside gene matches: 5. The CDR3 DNA follows: TGTGCCAGCAAGGGACAGGACCTTGGAAACACCATATATTTT. The encoded protein is CASKGQDLGNTIYF.

This clonotype was counted ten times or more. The gene calls are TRBV20-1 and TRBJ2-5; D is undetermined. Germline loops: CDR1 DFQATT, CDR2 SNEGSKA (reference sequence). The length of the CDR3 is 12 residues. V lost 0 bases and J lost 5, with 7 bases in between. CDR3 amino acids: CSARETTETQYF. CDR3 DNA sequence: TGCAGTGCTAGAGAAACAACGGAGACCCAGTACTTC.

This clonotype showed up many times. The chain employs TRBV7-2 and TRBJ2-3, with D possibly matching TRBD2 (6 bases). The CDR3 extends over 15 amino acids. The V end was cut by 5 bases, the J end by 4 bases, with 16 bases between. Germline V gene lookup returns CDR1 SGHTA and CDR2 FQGNSA. For the CDR3, the DNA is TGTGCCAGCAGCGATCCCGGGAGCCCCTCAGATACGCAGTATTTT. Amino acid sequence: CASSDPGSPSDTQYF. Together with reference TRBV7-2 and TRBJ2-3, the CDR3 gives the full variable domain: GAGVSQSPSNKVTEKGKDVELRCDPISGHTALYWYRQSLGQGLEFLIYFQGNSAPDKSGLPSDRFSAERTGGSVSTLTIQRTQQEDSAVYLCASSDPGSPSDTQYFGPGTRLTVL.

This clonotype came up many times. This chain uses TRBV6-2 or TRBV6-3 with TRBJ2-5; TRBD1 is a possible D gene (7 bases). CDR3 length: 15 amino acids. Germline CDR1 reads MNHEY; CDR2 reads SVGEGT. Trimming removed 6 bases at V and 2 bases at J, with 16 bases between. CDR3 amino acids: CASRPQGGVQETQYF. CDR3 in DNA: TGTGCCAGCAGACCTCAGGGGGGAGTTCAAGAGACCCAGTACTTC.

This sequence joins TRBV12-3 or TRBV12-4 and TRBJ2-2; TRBD2 aligns across 8 bases. The CDR3 sequence is 14 residues long. V was pared by 6 bases and J by 8 bases, with 8 bases of the junction left unmatched. CDR3 in amino acids: CASSQRTSFGELFF. As DNA, the CDR3 is TGTGCCAGCAGCCAACGGACTAGCTTTGGGGAGCTGTTTTTT.

This clonotype was counted between two and nine times. The chain uses TRBV2 and TRBJ2-7; tentatively, D is TRBD2 (5 bases). The V gene lost 8 bases and the J gene lost 6 bases, with 11 bases spanning the gap. The CDR3 is 11 residues long. Germline assignment: CDR1 SNHLY and CDR2 FYNNEI. CDR3 coding DNA: TGTGCCAGCGGCCGGAGGTCCGAGCAGTACTTC. This translates into CASGRRSEQYF.